A selection of T cell receptor beta chains follows, all from one sample in a study of Ad26.COV2.S vaccination and SARS-CoV-2 variants. Some clones are missing from TCRdb's copy, which holds only in-frame ones; the method was immunoSEQ multiplex PCR. This sample carries 360,000 or so clones, about nine tenths of them seen once, and the ten largest clones take around 3.5%. Sequencing was performed on peripheral blood, taken in a trial of Ad26.COV2.S vaccine versus placebo. The receptors derive from a person aged 18-65 years who received the Ad26.COV2.S COVID-19 vaccine or a placebo. CDR3s include the opening cysteine and the closing phenylalanine or tryptophan. D genes are given only for firm matches. Size is omitted from some rows. Given values are once, few, many or a class for expanded clones.

clone size: NA
D gene: TRBD2
J gene: TRBJ2-5
V gene: TRBV10-1
CDR3 DNA: TGCGCCAGGCGACCGGGACTAGCCGTACGGACCCAGTACTTC
CDR3 protein: CARRPGLAVRTQYF

clone size: NA
D gene: NA
J gene: TRBJ2-7
V gene: TRBV5-1
CDR3 DNA: TGCGCCAGCAGCTCCGGGACACCCACCTACGAGCAGTACTTC
CDR3 protein: CASSSGTPTYEQYF

clone size: NA
D gene: NA
J gene: TRBJ1-1
V gene: TRBV10-3
CDR3 DNA: TGTGCCATCAGTGAGTGGCCGAGGAACACTGAAGCTTTCTTT
CDR3 protein: CAISEWPRNTEAFF

clone size: once
D gene: TRBD1
J gene: TRBJ2-5
V gene: TRBV19
CDR3 DNA: TGTGCCAGTAGTCCCCCGGACAGGGTTGGAGAGACCCAGTACTTC
CDR3 protein: CASSPPDRVGETQYF

clone size: NA
D gene: NA
J gene: TRBJ1-6
V gene: TRBV9
CDR3 DNA: TGTGCCAGCAGCGAGCGACAGGCCTATAATTCACCCCTCCACTTT
CDR3 protein: CASSERQAYNSPLHF

clone size: NA
D gene: NA
J gene: TRBJ1-3
V gene: TRBV6-5
CDR3 DNA: TGTGCCAGCAGTTACGAGTTGCAGGGGTACACCATATATTTT
CDR3 protein: CASSYELQGYTIYF

clone size: NA
D gene: TRBD1
J gene: TRBJ1-4
V gene: TRBV15
CDR3 DNA: TGTGCCACCGGGGACAGGGCAAATGAAAAACTGTTTTTT
CDR3 protein: CATGDRANEKLFF

clone size: NA
D gene: TRBD1
J gene: TRBJ1-5
V gene: TRBV12-3/TRBV12-4
CDR3 DNA: TGTGCCAGCAGTTACAGGGGGGAGCAGCCCCAGCATTTT
CDR3 protein: CASSYRGEQPQHF

clone size: NA
D gene: NA
J gene: TRBJ1-1
V gene: TRBV19
CDR3 DNA: TGTGCCAGTAAGTCCAGGGGAGGGACTGAAGCTTTCTTT
CDR3 protein: CASKSRGGTEAFF

clone size: NA
D gene: NA
J gene: TRBJ1-1
V gene: TRBV6-2/TRBV6-3
CDR3 DNA: TGTGCCAGCAGTATCTACGCGGGCAGGGAAATTAATACTGAAGCTTTCTTT
CDR3 protein: CASSIYAGREINTEAFF

clone size: NA
D gene: TRBD1
J gene: TRBJ1-5
V gene: TRBV12-3/TRBV12-4
CDR3 DNA: TGTGCCAGCAGTCGCACAGGGGCTCAGCCCCAGCATTTT
CDR3 protein: CASSRTGAQPQHF

clone size: once
D gene: TRBD1
J gene: TRBJ1-1
V gene: TRBV7-9
CDR3 DNA: TGTGCCAGCAGCTCCCTAACAGGGGACACTGAAGCTTTCTTT
CDR3 protein: CASSSLTGDTEAFF

clone size: NA
D gene: NA
J gene: TRBJ2-7
V gene: TRBV7-9
CDR3 DNA: TGTGCCAGCAGCCCTCAGGGGCCCTACGAGCAGTACTTC
CDR3 protein: CASSPQGPYEQYF

clone size: NA
D gene: TRBD1
J gene: TRBJ1-1
V gene: TRBV19
CDR3 DNA: TGTGCCAGTAGTGAAGGGACAGCAGAGAACACTGAAGCTTTCTTT
CDR3 protein: CASSEGTAENTEAFF

clone size: NA
D gene: NA
J gene: TRBJ1-5
V gene: TRBV6-1
CDR3 DNA: TGTGCCAGCAGTGAAGTCGGGTCGAAAGATCAGCCCCAGCATTTT
CDR3 protein: CASSEVGSKDQPQHF

clone size: once
D gene: NA
J gene: TRBJ2-7
V gene: TRBV28
CDR3 DNA: TGTGCCGGGAGGAGGGTCGGGTCCTACGAGCAGTACTTC
CDR3 protein: CAGRRVGSYEQYF

clone size: once
D gene: TRBD1
J gene: TRBJ1-2
V gene: TRBV5-1
CDR3 DNA: TGCGCCAGCACCCTAAACGAGGGACAGGGGACTGGCTACACCTTC
CDR3 protein: CASTLNEGQGTGYTF

clone size: NA
D gene: NA
J gene: TRBJ1-1
V gene: TRBV7-9
CDR3 DNA: TGTGCCAGCAGCTTAAATGGGAGGGGAGCTTTCTTT
CDR3 protein: CASSLNGRGAFF

clone size: NA
D gene: NA
J gene: TRBJ1-5
V gene: TRBV18
CDR3 DNA: TGTGCCAGCTCATCGAACGATCAGCCCCAGCATTTT
CDR3 protein: CASSSNDQPQHF

clone size: NA
D gene: NA
J gene: TRBJ2-7
V gene: TRBV3-1/TRBV3-2
CDR3 DNA: TGTGCCAGCAGCCAGGGGGCGTACTACGAGCAGTACTTC
CDR3 protein: CASSQGAYYEQYF

clone size: NA
D gene: NA
J gene: TRBJ1-2
V gene: TRBV6-6
CDR3 DNA: TGTGCCAGCAGTTTGGCCAGCCTCTATGGCTACACCTTC
CDR3 protein: CASSLASLYGYTF

clone size: NA
D gene: NA
J gene: TRBJ1-2
V gene: TRBV9
CDR3 DNA: TGTGCCAGCAGCCCACAGGGTTTGTCCTATGGCTACACCTTC
CDR3 protein: CASSPQGLSYGYTF

clone size: NA
D gene: NA
J gene: TRBJ2-7
V gene: TRBV5-1
CDR3 DNA: TGCGCCAGCAGAGACTCGGGACGTTCCTACGAGCAGTACTTC
CDR3 protein: CASRDSGRSYEQYF

clone size: NA
D gene: NA
J gene: TRBJ2-1
V gene: TRBV7-9
CDR3 DNA: NA
CDR3 protein: CASSLRDFGNEQFF

clone size: NA
D gene: NA
J gene: TRBJ2-1
V gene: TRBV27
CDR3 DNA: TGTGCCAGCAGTATAGCCCAGGGGTTGCCCAATGAGCAGTTCTTC
CDR3 protein: CASSIAQGLPNEQFF

clone size: NA
D gene: TRBD1
J gene: TRBJ1-5
V gene: TRBV19
CDR3 DNA: TGTGCCAGTAGCCTACAGGGGGCTGTTCAGCCCCAGCATTTT
CDR3 protein: CASSLQGAVQPQHF

clone size: NA
D gene: NA
J gene: TRBJ1-5
V gene: TRBV7-8
CDR3 DNA: TGTGCCAGCAGCCCACTCGGCGTCGCGGAGCCCCAGCATTTT
CDR3 protein: CASSPLGVAEPQHF

clone size: NA
D gene: NA
J gene: TRBJ1-4
V gene: TRBV6-5
CDR3 DNA: TGTGCCAGCACCGACCCTTTTTCCACTAATGAAAAACTGTTTTTT
CDR3 protein: CASTDPFSTNEKLFF

clone size: NA
D gene: NA
J gene: TRBJ1-5
V gene: TRBV7-2
CDR3 DNA: TGTGCCAGCAGCCTAAGCTATAGCAATCAGCCCCAGCATTTT
CDR3 protein: CASSLSYSNQPQHF

clone size: NA
D gene: TRBD2
J gene: TRBJ2-5
V gene: TRBV14
CDR3 DNA: TGTGCCAGCAGCCAAGTCGGAGGCCTAGCGGTCAAAGAGACCCAGTACTTC
CDR3 protein: CASSQVGGLAVKETQYF

clone size: NA
D gene: NA
J gene: TRBJ2-7
V gene: TRBV5-4
CDR3 DNA: TGTGCCAGCAGCGTCTCCCCAGCCTACGAGCAGTACTTC
CDR3 protein: CASSVSPAYEQYF

clone size: NA
D gene: NA
J gene: TRBJ2-5
V gene: TRBV5-4
CDR3 DNA: TGTGCCAGCAGCTTGGCCAGGTATCGGGGGGCCCAAGAGACCCAGTACTTC
CDR3 protein: CASSLARYRGAQETQYF

clone size: NA
D gene: NA
J gene: TRBJ2-7
V gene: TRBV12-5
CDR3 DNA: TGTGCTAGTGGTTTGGTACTCCCCCCAGGGGAGTACGAGCAGTACTTC
CDR3 protein: CASGLVLPPGEYEQYF

clone size: few
D gene: NA
J gene: TRBJ1-1
V gene: TRBV9
CDR3 DNA: TGTGCCAGCAGCGTCAGGGACCTGAACACTGAAGCTTTCTTT
CDR3 protein: CASSVRDLNTEAFF

clone size: NA
D gene: TRBD1
J gene: TRBJ1-2
V gene: TRBV6-2/TRBV6-3
CDR3 DNA: TGTGCCAGCAGTTCCGGGACAGGGGGCGGCAACTATGGCTACACCTTC
CDR3 protein: CASSSGTGGGNYGYTF

clone size: NA
D gene: NA
J gene: TRBJ2-1
V gene: TRBV21-1
CDR3 DNA: TGTGCCAGCAGTCCGGGACAGTTTTACAATGAGCAGTTCTTC
CDR3 protein: CASSPGQFYNEQFF

clone size: NA
D gene: NA
J gene: TRBJ1-6
V gene: TRBV5-8
CDR3 DNA: TGTGCCAGCAGCTACGGGGACTCGGTTTCACCCCTCCACTTT
CDR3 protein: CASSYGDSVSPLHF

clone size: many
D gene: NA
J gene: TRBJ2-2
V gene: TRBV5-6
CDR3 DNA: TGTGCCAGCTCCGTCGAGGGGCTGAGTGTCACCGGGGAGCTGTTTTTT
CDR3 protein: CASSVEGLSVTGELFF

clone size: NA
D gene: NA
J gene: TRBJ1-4
V gene: TRBV7-8
CDR3 DNA: TGTGCCAGCAGGACCGCCGGGGCAGCTAATGAAAAACTGTTTTTT
CDR3 protein: CASRTAGAANEKLFF

clone size: once
D gene: NA
J gene: TRBJ1-1
V gene: TRBV13
CDR3 DNA: TGTGCCAGCAGCACGGGACGTATGAACACTGAAGCTTTCTTT
CDR3 protein: CASSTGRMNTEAFF

clone size: many
D gene: NA
J gene: TRBJ2-7
V gene: TRBV5-6
CDR3 DNA: TGTGCCAGCAGCTTGGAAGTAGGGGACGAGCAGTACTTC
CDR3 protein: CASSLEVGDEQYF

clone size: NA
D gene: NA
J gene: TRBJ1-1
V gene: TRBV3-1/TRBV3-2
CDR3 DNA: TGTGCCAGCAGCCACGCCCGGAAGGGCGACACTGAAGCTTTCTTT
CDR3 protein: CASSHARKGDTEAFF

clone size: NA
D gene: NA
J gene: TRBJ1-3
V gene: TRBV6-5
CDR3 DNA: TGTGCCAGCAGACAGGGAATTAGTAGACGAAACACCATATATTTT
CDR3 protein: CASRQGISRRNTIYF

clone size: NA
D gene: TRBD1
J gene: TRBJ2-7
V gene: TRBV7-2
CDR3 DNA: TGTGCCAGCAGCTCACCCTTACAGGGGATGGACCCCTACGAGCAGTACTTC
CDR3 protein: CASSSPLQGMDPYEQYF

clone size: once
D gene: NA
J gene: TRBJ2-5
V gene: TRBV7-6
CDR3 DNA: TGTGCCAGCAGCTTAGGACAGATCCAAGAGACCCAGTACTTC
CDR3 protein: CASSLGQIQETQYF